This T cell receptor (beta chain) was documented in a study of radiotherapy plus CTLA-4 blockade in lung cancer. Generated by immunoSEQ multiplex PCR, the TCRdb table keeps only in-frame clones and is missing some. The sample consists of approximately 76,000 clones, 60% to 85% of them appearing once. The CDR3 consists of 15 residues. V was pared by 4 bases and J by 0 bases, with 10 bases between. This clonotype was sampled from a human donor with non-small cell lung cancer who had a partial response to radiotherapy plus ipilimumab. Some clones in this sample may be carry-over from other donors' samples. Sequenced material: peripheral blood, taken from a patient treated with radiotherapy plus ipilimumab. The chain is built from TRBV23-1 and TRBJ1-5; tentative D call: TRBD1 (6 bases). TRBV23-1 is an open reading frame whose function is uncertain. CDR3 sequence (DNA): TGCGCCAGCAGTCGGGGGACATTTAGCAATCAGCCCCAGCATTTT. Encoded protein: CASSRGTFSNQPQHF.